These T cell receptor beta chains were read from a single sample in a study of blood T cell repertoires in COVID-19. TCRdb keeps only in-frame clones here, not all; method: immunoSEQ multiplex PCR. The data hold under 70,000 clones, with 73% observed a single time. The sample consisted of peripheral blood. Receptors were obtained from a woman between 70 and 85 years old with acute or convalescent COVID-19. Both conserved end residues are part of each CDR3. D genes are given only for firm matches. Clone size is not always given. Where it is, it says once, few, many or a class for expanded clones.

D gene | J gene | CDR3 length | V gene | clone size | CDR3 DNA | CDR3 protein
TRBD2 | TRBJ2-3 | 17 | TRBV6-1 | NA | TGTGCCAGCAGTGCGATACCGGGACTAAGGATAACAGATACGCAGTATTTT | CASSAIPGLRITDTQYF
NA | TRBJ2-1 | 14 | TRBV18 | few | TGTGCCAGCTCACAGGGGGTCGCCTACAATGAGCAGTTCTTC | CASSQGVAYNEQFF
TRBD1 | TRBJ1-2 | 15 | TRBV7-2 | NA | TGTGCCAGCAGTTGGGACAGGGGTGAAACTTATGGCTACACCTTC | CASSWDRGETYGYTF
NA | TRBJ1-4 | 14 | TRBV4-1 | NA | TGCGCCAGCAGCGACCGGGGTAATAATGAAAAACTGTTTTTT | CASSDRGNNEKLFF
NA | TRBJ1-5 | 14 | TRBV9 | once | TGTGCCAGCAGCGAGGGGCAGGGAGGTCAGCCCCAGCATTTT | CASSEGQGGQPQHF
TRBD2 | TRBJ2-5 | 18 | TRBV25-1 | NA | TGTGCCAGCAGGGACTGGGATCTAGCGGGGGGAGGGGCGGAGACCCAGTACTTC | CASRDWDLAGGGAETQYF
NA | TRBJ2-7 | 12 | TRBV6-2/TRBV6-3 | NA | TGTGCCAGCAGTCAGGTCACCTACGAGCAGTACTTC | CASSQVTYEQYF
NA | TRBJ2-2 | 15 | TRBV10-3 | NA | TGTGCCATCAGTGAGGGGTTCGGGGGAGCCGGGGAGCTGTTTTTT | CAISEGFGGAGELFF
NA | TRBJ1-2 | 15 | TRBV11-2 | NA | TGTGCCAGCAGCTTATCAACAGGGTACTCCTATGGCTACACCTTC | CASSLSTGYSYGYTF
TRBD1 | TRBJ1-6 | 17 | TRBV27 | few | TGTGCCAGCAGTTTAGCCCGTAGGACAGGAGGGAATTCACCCCTCCACTTT | CASSLARRTGGNSPLHF
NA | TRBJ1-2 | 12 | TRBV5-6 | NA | TGTGCCAGCAGCGTACAGGGTGGTGGCTACACCTTC | CASSVQGGGYTF
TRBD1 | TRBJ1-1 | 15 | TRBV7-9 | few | TGTGCCAGCAGCGCCTGGACAGGCCGGAACACTGAAGCTTTCTTT | CASSAWTGRNTEAFF
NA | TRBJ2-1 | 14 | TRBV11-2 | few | TGTGCCAGCAGCTTACGACTCCAGTACGGGGAGCAGTTCTTC | CASSLRLQYGEQFF
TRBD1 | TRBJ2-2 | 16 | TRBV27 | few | TGTGCCAGCAGTTTTTCCCGGGACAGGAACACCGGGGAGCTGTTTTTT | CASSFSRDRNTGELFF
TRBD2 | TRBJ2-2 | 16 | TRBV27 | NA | TGTGCCAGCAGTTCCCAAACCCGGGGGGGCACCGGGGAGCTGTTTTTT | CASSSQTRGGTGELFF
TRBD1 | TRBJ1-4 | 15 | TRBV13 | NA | TGTGCCAGCAGCCCCCGGGACAGGGTATCTGAAAAACTGTTTTTT | CASSPRDRVSEKLFF
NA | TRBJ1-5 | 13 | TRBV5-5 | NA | TGTGCCAGCAGCCGGGATGAGGGTCAGCCCCAGCATTTT | CASSRDEGQPQHF